These 24 T cell receptor beta chains originate from one sample sequenced in a study of T-cell memory formation after mild COVID-19. TCRdb reanalysed the 5' RACE reads using MiXCR and keeps one entry per CDR3 protein. The data contain about 200,000 distinct CDR3 sequences, around 16% of them singletons. Sequencing used PBMCs or a T cell subset sorted from them (not recorded which). The receptors were sampled from an adult woman who had mild COVID-19 (a few samples of this study predate the infection). Cell type and time point are not known.

In its sample, this clonotype ranks as medium-sized (0.01 to 0.1%). This chain links TRBV5-1 with TRBJ2-1; the match to TRBD1 covers 8 bases. After removal of 1 base from V and 3 bases from J, the junction contained 6 bases not matched to a gene. The CDR3 runs 16 residues. Germline lookup yields CDR1 SGHRS and CDR2 YFSETQ. The CDR3 loop reads CASSLLTGGLYNEQFF. The DNA for the CDR3 is TGCGCCAGCAGCTTGCTTACAGGGGGGCTCTACAATGAGCAGTTCTTC.

This clonotype turned up a few times. V gene TRBV5-1 combines with J gene TRBJ2-5; tentative D call: TRBD2 (6 bases). The CDR3 loop spans 14 amino acids. The germline V gene has CDR1 SGHRS and CDR2 YFSETQ. V lost 1 base and J 3 bases, leaving 10 bases between the germline ends. DNA for the CDR3: TGCGCCAGCAGCTTGACCACGGGAGAAGAGACCCAGTACTTC. Protein product: CASSLTTGEETQYF.

The V call is TRBV6-6, the J call TRBJ1-1, with D possibly TRBD1 on 5 matching bases. Germline CDR1 and CDR2: MNHNY and SVGAGI (reference sequence). The CDR3 sequence is 15 residues long. V lost 0 bases, J lost 5 bases, and 13 bases lay in between. In nucleotides, the CDR3 is TGTGCCAGCAGTTACTCGAGGCAGGGTAAAACTGAAGCTTTCTTT. Its protein is CASSYSRQGKTEAFF.

V and J are TRBV20-1 and TRBJ2-7; 12 positions agree with TRBD1. Germline lookup yields CDR1 DFQATT and CDR2 SNEGSKA (reference sequence). Trimming took 5 bases from V and 5 from J; bases not matched to a gene: 7. This CDR3 has 14 residues. The CDR3 DNA reads TGCAGTGCTGAGACCGGGACAGGGGGCAACGAGCAGTACTTC. This gives the protein CSAETGTGGNEQYF.

This clonotype was observed a handful of times. The CDR3 DNA reads TGTGCCAGCAGCTTAGCGAGGGGGACAGGGCCTTACAATGAGCAGTTCTTC. The encoded protein is CASSLARGTGPYNEQFF. V is TRBV7-8 and J is TRBJ2-1; 9 bases are a match to TRBD1. CDR1 is SGHVS, CDR2 FQNEAQ, per germline. Trimming took 0 bases from V and 4 from J; bases not matched to a gene: 7. This CDR3 is built from 17 residues.

The V call is TRBV12-3 or TRBV12-4, the J call TRBJ2-5, with TRBD2 as a possible D gene (5 bases). V shed 8 bases and J shed 2 bases, with 9 bases lying between them. The CDR3 has 12 amino acids. CDR3 DNA sequence: TGTGCCAGCTCGTGGACTCAAGAGACCCAGTACTTC. This encodes CASSWTQETQYF.

V usage is TRBV30 and J usage is TRBJ1-2; tentatively, D is TRBD1 (5 bases). The CDR3 is made up of 13 amino acids. V lost 3 bases and J lost 7, with 15 bases in between. From germline, CDR1 is GTSNPN and CDR2 SVGIG (reference sequence). The CDR3, as DNA: TGTGCCTGGAGCCGAGCAGGGTTGGTTGGCTACACCTTC. It encodes CAWSRAGLVGYTF.

This clonotype has a handful of counts. The rearrangement links TRBV30 to TRBJ2-1; the D is unclear. V gave up 0 bases and J gave up 0 bases, with 6 bases separating them. Germline CDR1 is GTSNPN and CDR2 is SVGIG (reference sequence). The CDR3 runs 14 residues. CDR3 sequence reads: CAWSVLLSYNEQFF. Here the CDR3 DNA reads TGTGCCTGGAGTGTATTGCTCTCCTACAATGAGCAGTTCTTC.

J is TRBJ1-2 and V is TRBV24-1; D is uncertain. CDR3 size: 15 residues. V lost 3 bases and J lost 6, with 16 bases in between. Germline V gene sequence: CDR1 KGHDR, CDR2 SFDVKD. CDR3 in amino acids: CATSDNRAFNDGYTF. The CDR3 DNA is TGTGCCACCAGTGATAACCGGGCCTTTAATGATGGCTACACCTTC.

This clonotype was seen only a few times. V and J are TRBV3-1 and TRBJ1-1, with 8 bases fitting TRBD1. With 5 bases clipped from V and 6 bases from J, the junction kept 8 bases outside the gene matches. Germline values: CDR1 LGHDT, CDR2 YNNKEL (reference sequence). The CDR3 is 14 residues long. For the CDR3, the DNA is TGTGCCAGCAGCAACCGGGACAGGTGGGCTGAAGCTTTCTTT. As protein: CASSNRDRWAEAFF.

This clonotype came up a few times. V gene TRBV20-1 combines with J gene TRBJ1-2, with 7 bases that match TRBD1. The ends lost 5 bases at V and 4 bases at J; junction bases unmatched: 7. Germline lookup yields CDR1 DFQATT and CDR2 SNEGSKA (reference sequence). This CDR3 region has 13 residues. The CDR3 DNA sequence: TGCAGTGCTCCGCTGCCAGGGGGCTATGGCTACACCTTC. Its translation: CSAPLPGGYGYTF.

V usage is TRBV12-3 or TRBV12-4 and J usage is TRBJ2-3; D assignment may be TRBD1 or TRBD2 (6 bases each). V was trimmed by 7 bases and J by 0 bases, leaving 17 bases between them. CDR3 size: 16 residues. The CDR3 spells CASTHPGAGSTDTQYF. The CDR3 region has the DNA TGTGCCAGCACTCATCCAGGGGCGGGAAGCACAGATACGCAGTATTTT.

The V gene is TRBV5-1, the J gene TRBJ2-3; 9 bases agree with TRBD1. The V gene end was trimmed by 0 bases and the J gene end by 8 bases; junction bases not matched to a gene: 1. This CDR3 is 13 amino acids long. Germline lookup yields CDR1 SGHRS and CDR2 YFSETQ. The CDR3 sequence: CASSLEGQGTQYF. The CDR3, as DNA: TGCGCCAGCAGCTTGGAGGGACAGGGTACGCAGTATTTT.

In its sample, this clonotype was seen a few times. This rearrangement joins TRBV12-3 or TRBV12-4 to TRBJ2-1; 7 bases align to TRBD2. The CDR3 covers 12 residues. The V segment lost 8 bases and the J segment 5 bases; nucleotides outside the gene matches: 3. The CDR3 here is CASGLGNNEQFF. CDR3 in DNA: TGTGCCAGCGGACTAGGTAACAATGAGCAGTTCTTC.

This clonotype was seen a single time. The chain joins TRBV24-1 to TRBJ1-4; weak D call: TRBD1 (5 bases). Germline CDR1 reads KGHDR; CDR2 reads SFDVKD. This CDR3 is built from 13 residues. V lost 4 bases, J lost 5 bases, and 7 bases lay in between. CDR3 DNA sequence: TGTGCCACCAGTGAAGCAGGGAATGAAAAACTGTTTTTT. Translating it yields CATSEAGNEKLFF.

This clonotype occurred a few times. The chain combines TRBV5-1 with TRBJ2-7; TRBD1 aligns across 8 bases. With V trimmed by 3 bases and J by 2 bases, 7 bases remained unmatched. Germline V gene lookup returns CDR1 SGHRS and CDR2 YFSETQ. The CDR3 loop spans 15 amino acids. DNA of the CDR3: TGCGCCAGCAGCTCTTATACAGGGGGAACCTACGAGCAGTACTTC. It specifies CASSSYTGGTYEQYF.

The chain joins TRBV20-1 to TRBJ1-4; D gene ambiguous. The CDR3 sequence is 14 residues long. V gave up 3 bases and J gave up 0 bases, with 8 bases separating them. Germline V gene lookup returns CDR1 DFQATT and CDR2 SNEGSKA (reference sequence). The CDR3 loop is CSASHTTTNEKLFF. The CDR3, as DNA: TGCAGTGCTAGTCACACCACAACTAATGAAAAACTGTTTTTT.

The genes are TRBV5-6 and TRBJ1-1; TRBD1 agrees at 7 bases. CDR1 and CDR2 from the germline V gene are SGHDT and YYEEEE. CDR3 length equals 12 residues. V was pared by 1 base and J by 7 bases, with 1 base of the junction left unmatched. The CDR3 loop reads CASSLYRGEAFF. CDR3 nucleotides: TGTGCCAGCAGCTTGTACAGGGGTGAAGCTTTCTTT.

This clonotype has ten or more counts. The chain recombines TRBV7-2 with TRBJ2-1; no reliable D call. V lost 5 bases and J 6 bases, leaving 11 bases between the germline ends. The CDR3 is 13 amino acids. The germline V gene encodes CDR1 SGHTA and CDR2 FQGNSA. The CDR3 DNA follows: TGTGCCAGCAGCCCAGTCAGTCGCAATGAGCAGTTCTTC. Translated, it gives CASSPVSRNEQFF.

The table lists this clonotype with a few counts. This chain links TRBV29-1 with TRBJ2-5, with TRBD1 matching over 7 bases. Germline CDR1 is SQVTM and CDR2 is ANQGSEA. This CDR3 region has 13 residues. V trimming: 7 bases; J trimming: 3 bases; junction bases outside the gene matches: 8. The CDR3 loop reads CSARGTAEETQYF. In DNA, the CDR3 is TGCAGCGCGAGAGGGACAGCCGAAGAGACCCAGTACTTC.

The chain is built from TRBV6-5 and TRBJ2-1; TRBD2 matches at 9 bases. J lost 7 bases, V lost 6 bases, and 10 bases had no gene match. Germline-derived CDR1 and CDR2 are MNHEY and SVGAGI. CDR3 length: 15 residues. This CDR3 is CASRTIAGEMNEQFF. The CDR3 nucleotides read TGTGCCAGCAGGACCATAGCGGGGGAAATGAATGAGCAGTTCTTC.

This clonotype was seen a handful of times. The rearrangement joins TRBV11-1 to TRBJ2-7; TRBD1 matches 8 bases. CDR3 length: 12 residues. Germline CDR1 is SGHAT and CDR2 is FQDESV (reference sequence). V lost 5 bases to trimming and J lost 4 bases; unmatched junction nucleotides: 1. The CDR3 reads CASSRDRYEQYF. The CDR3, as DNA: TGTGCCAGCAGCAGGGACAGGTACGAGCAGTACTTC. The variable domain in full, completed from reference TRBV11-1 and TRBJ2-7, reads EAEVAQSPRYKITEKSQAVAFWCDPISGHATLYWYRQILGQGPELLVQFQDESVVDDSQLPKDRFSAERLKGVDSTLKIQPAELGDSAMYLCASSRDRYEQYFGPGTRLTVT.

The chain employs TRBV4-1 and TRBJ2-7; 9 bases match TRBD1. V dropped 0 bases and J dropped 3; count of bases not matched to a gene: 6. The length of the CDR3 is 16 residues. Germline lookup yields CDR1 MGHRA and CDR2 YSYEKL. The CDR3: CASSQDSGQGDYEQYF. The CDR3 DNA reads as TGCGCCAGCAGCCAAGATTCGGGACAGGGAGACTACGAGCAGTACTTC.

The chain combines TRBV24-1 with TRBJ1-3; 7 bases are a match to TRBD1. Germline V gene sequence: CDR1 KGHDR, CDR2 SFDVKD. CDR3 length: 18 amino acids. V shed 4 bases and J 0 bases; nucleotides not matched to a gene: 11. In nucleotides, the CDR3 is TGTGCCACCAGTGAATCACCTCGGACAGGACTCTCTGGAAACACCATATATTTT. Its translation: CATSESPRTGLSGNTIYF.